This entry features one T cell receptor beta chain sequence. The germline V and J ends were trimmed by 2 bases and 5 bases, with 14 bases remaining between them. The CDR3 sequence is 15 residues long. Germline V gene lookup returns CDR1 MGHRA and CDR2 YSYEKL. Seattle patient enrollment occurred during active infection, with longitudinal follow-up thereafter. The sample belongs to a study of blood T cell repertoires in COVID-19. Whole-study context: COVID-19 samples, acute and convalescent, were from the United States, Italy and Spain. From T cells, B-cell-depleted T cells, or PBMCs came the material, which was cDNA or gDNA.

How the authors handled the data: It was from reference gene primer amplification that nucleated cell counts were estimated. Clones were read by immunoSEQ multiplex PCR, and TCRdb kept only the in-frame ones, dropping some. V and J calls and clone size come straight from that table; D and trimming were deduced from the DNA. The sample includes 160,000 or so clones, roughly 85% seen only once; the top ten take around 5%. The clonotype was recovered from a woman aged 45-59 years with COVID-19, enrolled during active disease. The sequenced sample consisted of peripheral blood. The rearrangement links TRBV4-1 to TRBJ2-3, with D perhaps TRBD2 (7 bases). The CDR3 sequence is CASSQSGGQGDTQYF. DNA for the CDR3: TGCGCCAGCAGCCAATCGGGGGGCCAGGGAGATACGCAGTATTTT.